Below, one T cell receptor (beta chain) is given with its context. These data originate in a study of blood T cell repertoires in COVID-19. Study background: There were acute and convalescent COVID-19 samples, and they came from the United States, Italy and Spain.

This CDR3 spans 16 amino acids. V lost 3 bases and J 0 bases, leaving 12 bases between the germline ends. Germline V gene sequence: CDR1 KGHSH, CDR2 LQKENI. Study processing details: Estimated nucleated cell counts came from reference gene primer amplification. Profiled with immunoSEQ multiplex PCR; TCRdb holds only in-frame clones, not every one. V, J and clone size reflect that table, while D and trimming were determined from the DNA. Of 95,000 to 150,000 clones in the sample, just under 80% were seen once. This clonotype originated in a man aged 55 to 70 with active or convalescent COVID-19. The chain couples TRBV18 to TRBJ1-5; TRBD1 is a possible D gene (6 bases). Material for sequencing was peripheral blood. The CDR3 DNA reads TGTGCCAGCTCACCTCAGGGGATCAATAGCAATCAGCCCCAGCATTTT. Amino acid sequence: CASSPQGINSNQPQHF. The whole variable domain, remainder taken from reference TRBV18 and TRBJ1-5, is NAGVMQNPRHLVRRRGQEARLRCSPMKGHSHVYWYRQLPEEGLKFMVYLQKENIIDESGMPKERFSAEFPKEGPSILRIQQVVRGDSAAYFCASSPQGINSNQPQHFGDGTRLSIL.